This T cell receptor (beta chain) was captured by sequencing in a study of T cells in Graves' hyperthyroidism and ophthalmopathy. Turning to the study itself: At initial diagnosis, before any treatment had begun, peripheral blood was obtained. Notes on the study in general: Blood shared most expanded thyroid clonotypes above 0.001.

Stable disease denoted Graves' hyperthyroidism without ophthalmopathy progression within 18 months. This clonotype came up many times. What it binds is not known. Authors of the study amplified TCR beta CDR3 regions from RNA transcripts. RT-PCR in the first round (using the HTBI primer set) targeted the TCR CDR3. TCRdb analysed the multiplex PCR reads with MiXCR anew, one entry per CDR3 protein. The table includes about 840,000 distinct CDR3 sequences, around 38% detected once. This CDR3 is 14 amino acids long. Germline V gives CDR1 SGHTA, CDR2 FQGNSA. V lost 4 bases to trimming and J lost 1 base, with 10 bases between them.

The sequencing sample was made of blood. This TCR was sampled from a young man with Graves' hyperthyroidism. The chain links TRBV7-2 to TRBJ1-1; D may be TRBD1 (5 bases). Written as DNA, the CDR3 is TGTGCCAGCAGCTACACACAGGCGAACACTGAAGCTTTCTTT. Its protein product is CASSYTQANTEAFF.